What follows are 12 T cell receptor beta chains derived from one specimen sequenced in a study of tumor-infiltrating lymphocytes in primary liver carcinoma. The study co-extracted DNA and RNA from around 20-30 mg of unsorted bulk tissue. TCR beta cDNA was reverse-transcribed from roughly 0.45 ug of total RNA. The reaction used a constant-region primer and ProtoScript II reverse transcriptase. Three nested multiplex PCR rounds, a slightly modified ARM-PCR, produced the libraries for TCR beta. It was with TRBV1-TRBV30 forward primers and a C-beta reverse primer that the first two PCR rounds were run, at around 11 cycles each. TCRdb re-called the multiplex PCR reads with MiXCR, one entry per CDR3 protein. The data contain under 85,000 distinct CDR3 sequences, approximately 70% of them seen just once; the ten biggest clones take up just under 20%. The source material was liver tumor tissue from sampling region 1. Subset given: tumor region T1, superior pole. The receptors here all came from a man aged 35 to 55 with primary liver carcinoma and hepatitis B virus infection.

With regard to this clonotype: A junction end diverges from the germline sequence, so it may reflect a read error. The V and J genes are TRBV11-2 and TRBJ1-3; maybe TRBD1 (5 bases). This CDR3 has 13 amino acids. Germline-derived CDR1 and CDR2 are SGHAT and FQNNGV. The CDR3 DNA sequence: TGTACTTCAGCCCAGGGAGCTGGAAACACCATATTTTTT. Translation: CTSAQGAGNTIFF.

A note on this clonotype: The junction departs from germline at one end; a sequencing error may be responsible. The J gene is TRBJ1-1, the V gene TRBV11-2; D may be TRBD1 (6 bases). The length of the CDR3 is 18 residues. Germline V CDR1 and CDR2: SGHAT, FQNNGV. The CDR3 region has the DNA TGCGCCAGCAGCTTAGATGGGGACAAGGGGCGCCGGTACACTGAGGCTTTCTTT. Translation gives CASSLDGDKGRRYTEAFF.

Many counts were recorded for this clonotype. The chain is built from TRBV30 and TRBJ2-1, with D possibly TRBD2 on 5 matching bases. Trimming removed 8 bases from V and 5 bases from J, with 13 bases in between. Germline V CDR1 and CDR2: GTSNPN, SVGIG (reference sequence). CDR3 size: 12 residues. In nucleotides, the CDR3 is TGTGCCACGGAGGACCGGGACAATGAGCAGTTCTTC. Translated: CATEDRDNEQFF. Using reference TRBV30 and TRBJ2-1 for the parts outside the CDR3, the full variable domain is SQTIHQWPATLVQPVGSPLSLECTVEGTSNPNLYWYRQAAGRGLQLLFYSVGIGQISSEVPQNLSASRPQDRQFILSSKKLLLSDSGFYLCATEDRDNEQFFGPGTRLTVL.

This clonotype has a single count. Compared with germline, one end of the junction differs, possibly owing to a read error. The genes are TRBV28 and TRBJ2-7; D could derive from TRBD1 or TRBD2 (5 bases each). The CDR3 contains 13 residues. Germline CDR1 reads MDHEN; CDR2 reads SYDVKM. The CDR3: CGSSLIGAREQYF. The CDR3 nucleotides are TGTGGCAGCAGTCTTATCGGGGCTCGAGAGCAGTACTTC.

In the case of this clonotype: One end of the junction varies from germline; a read error may be responsible. The rearrangement uses TRBV7-9 and TRBJ1-6; unclear D gene. There are 14 residues in the CDR3. Germline CDR1 is SEHNR and CDR2 is FQNEAQ (reference sequence). The CDR3 sequence is CTSSLGFNNSPLHF. For the CDR3, the DNA is TGTACCAGCAGCTTAGGTTTCAATAATTCACCACTCCACTTT.

Turning to this clonotype: The junction departs from germline at one end; a sequencing error may be responsible. The chain links TRBV10-3 to TRBJ1-2, with 8 positions matching TRBD1. Germline V gives CDR1 ENHRY, CDR2 SYGVKD. There are 14 residues in the CDR3. CDR3 protein: CAVRTGSGDYGYTF. The DNA of the CDR3 is TGTGCCGTCAGGACAGGGAGCGGGGACTATGGCTACACCTTC.

A word on this clonotype: A much larger clone is a single base away; this may be a read error. The chain uses TRBV7-8 and TRBJ2-1; 8 nucleotides line up with TRBD2. The junction had 13 bases not matched to a gene; V was cut back by 0 bases and J by 3 bases. The CDR3 has 19 amino acids. The germline V gene has CDR1 SGHVS and CDR2 FQNEAQ. The CDR3 region has the DNA TGTGCCAGCAGCTTAGCAGGGACTGGCGGGAGGTTTTACTACAATGAGCAGTTCTTC. This sequence encodes CASSLAGTGGRFYYNEQFF. The variable domain in full, with the rest retrieved from reference TRBV7-8 and TRBJ2-1, is GAGVSQSPRYKVAKRGQDVALRCDPISGHVSLFWYQQALGQGPEFLTYFQNEAQLDKSGLPSDRFFAERPEGSVSTLKIQRTQQEDSAVYLCASSLAGTGGRFYYNEQFFGPGTRLTVL.

Of note for this clonotype: Relative to the germline gene, one junction end is altered; a read error may explain this. The genes are TRBV11-2 and TRBJ2-5, with D perhaps TRBD2 (5 bases). The CDR3 has 14 residues. Germline values: CDR1 SGHAT, CDR2 FQNNGV. The CDR3 spells CASNSTGILLSQHF. For the CDR3, the DNA is TGTGCCAGCAACTCGACGGGGATATTATTGTCCCAGCATTTC. Using reference TRBV11-2 and TRBJ2-5 for the parts outside the CDR3, the full variable domain is EAGVAQSPRYKIIEKRQSVAFWCNPISGHATLYWYQQILGQGPKLLIQFQNNGVVDDSQLPKDRFSAERLKGVDSTLKIQPAKLEDSAVYLCASNSTGILLSQHFGPGTRLLVL.

In its sample, this clonotype is medium-sized (0.01 to 0.1%). This chain joins TRBV12-3 or TRBV12-4 and TRBJ1-5; D remains unclear. This CDR3 is built from 14 residues. V lost 6 bases, J lost 5 bases, and 14 bases lay in between. The CDR3 nucleotides read TGTGCCAGCAGCCCCTTCCGGATTGATCAGCCCCAGCATTTT. This gives the protein CASSPFRIDQPQHF.

The V call is TRBV6-2 or TRBV6-3, the J call TRBJ2-6, with D unresolved. The CDR3 has 14 residues. CDR1 is MNHEY and CDR2 is SVGEGT in the germline V gene. The CDR3 loop is CVGSYISGANVLTF. For the CDR3, the DNA is TGTGTCGGCAGTTACATCTCTGGGGCCAACGTCCTGACTTTC.

This clonotype qualifies as medium-sized. V and J are TRBV11-2 and TRBJ2-6; 8 nucleotides align to TRBD1. CDR3 size: 18 residues. The V segment lost 5 bases and the J segment 1 base; nucleotides outside the gene matches: 10. Germline V gives CDR1 SGHAT, CDR2 FQNNGV. The CDR3 protein is CASSRRTGFVSGANVLTF. CDR3 nucleotide sequence: TGTGCCAGCAGCCGACGGACAGGGTTTGTGTCTGGGGCCAACGTCCTGACTTTC. The variable domain in full, completed from reference TRBV11-2 and TRBJ2-6, reads EAGVAQSPRYKIIEKRQSVAFWCNPISGHATLYWYQQILGQGPKLLIQFQNNGVVDDSQLPKDRFSAERLKGVDSTLKIQPAKLEDSAVYLCASSRRTGFVSGANVLTFGAGSRLTVL.

In its sample, this clonotype was seen once. Germline is not matched at one junction end, which may reflect a read error. CDR3 loop: CASSSLAGGPGKNIQYF. As DNA, the CDR3 is TGCGCCAGCAGCTCTCTAGCGGGAGGGCCGGGCAAAAACATACAGTACTTC. V is TRBV5-1 and J is TRBJ2-4, with 12 positions matching TRBD2. From germline, CDR1 is SGHRS and CDR2 YFSETQ. The CDR3 contains 17 residues.